One and the same sample provided the 11 T cell receptor beta chains below, sequenced in a study of shared clonotypes between healthy human individuals (dated by TCRdb to about 2020). CD8 naive samples consisted of CD45RO-negative cells that were positively selected for CCR7, yielding a CD45RA+CCR7+ population without TemRA cells. Libraries were made using the immunoSEQ multiplex PCR assay. The clones in this table, taken by TCRdb from immuneACCESS, are in-frame only. Not every clone is retained; where verified, under half of the shortfall comes from an unresolved V gene, and the cause of the rest is unknown. The sample table holds 800,000 or so clones, of which about 97% were seen once. The ten largest clonotypes hold roughly 0.23% of the sample. The specimen sequenced was naive CD8+ T cells sorted from blood. This specimen's cell subset or site label, per the study, means: CD45RA+CCR7+. Receptor source: a man younger than 45 in good health.

The chain uses TRBV7-9 and TRBJ2-3; 10 nucleotides line up with TRBD2. The length of the CDR3 is 16 residues. The germline V gene encodes CDR1 SEHNR and CDR2 FQNEAQ (reference sequence). Trimming cost V 2 bases and J 2 bases; bases outside gene matches: 4. The DNA for the CDR3 is TGTGCCAGCAGCTTACCTAGCGGGAGCCTCACAGATACGCAGTATTTT. Residues: CASSLPSGSLTDTQYF.

The chain links TRBV11-3 to TRBJ2-7, with 11 bases that match TRBD2. Germline V CDR1 and CDR2: SGHNT, YENEEA. Unmatched junction bases numbered 18, after V lost 4 bases and J lost 4 bases. This CDR3 comprises 19 residues. The CDR3 is CASSSRTVTNGTSGYEQYF. The DNA of the CDR3 is TGTGCCAGCAGCTCTAGGACGGTAACAAACGGGACTAGCGGATACGAGCAGTACTTC.

The V and J genes are TRBV6-1 and TRBJ1-5; D is perhaps TRBD1 (6 bases). V lost 3 bases and J lost 0, with 9 bases in between. The CDR3 covers 15 residues. Per germline, CDR1 MNHNS and CDR2 SASEGT. The CDR3 sequence: CASSDGTYSNQPQHF. The CDR3 DNA is TGTGCCAGCAGTGACGGGACATATAGCAATCAGCCCCAGCATTTT.

This chain joins TRBV28 and TRBJ2-6; D not resolved. The V gene lost 6 bases and the J gene lost 1 base, with 19 bases spanning the gap. This CDR3 comprises 18 residues. The germline CDR1 and CDR2 sequences are MDHEN and SYDVKM. For the CDR3, the DNA is TGTGCCAGCAGCCAGTTTAGGGTGATCCTTTCTGGGGCCAACGTCCTGACTTTC. Encoded protein: CASSQFRVILSGANVLTF.

The rearrangement uses TRBV29-1 and TRBJ2-7, with TRBD1 matching over 9 bases. Germline V gives CDR1 SQVTM, CDR2 ANQGSEA. The V and J ends lost 0 bases and 1 base, in that order; junction bases with no gene match: 10. This CDR3 spans 17 amino acids. CDR3 DNA sequence: TGCAGCGTTGAAGAAAGCTCCGGGGACAGGGTATCCTACGAGCAGTACTTC. It is translated as CSVEESSGDRVSYEQYF.

The genes are TRBV6-5 and TRBJ2-7; 8 bases match TRBD1. V gave up 6 bases and J gave up 4 bases; unmatched junction bases: 8. This CDR3 is built from 14 residues. Germline V gives CDR1 MNHEY, CDR2 SVGAGI. CDR3 bases: TGTGCCAGCAGGTCCGGGACAGGAAAATACGAGCAGTACTTC. Encoded protein: CASRSGTGKYEQYF.

Details on this clone: The sample carries other DNA sequences with the same CDR3. The chain has TRBV9 and TRBJ1-5; no clear D gene. CDR1 SGDLS and CDR2 YYNGEE come from the germline V gene. The CDR3 length is 13 residues. Trimming shortened V by 0 bases and J by 2 bases, and 3 bases separated the two germline ends. In nucleotides, the CDR3 is TGTGCCAGCAGCGTAGATGGCAATCAGCCCCAGCATTTT. It codes for CASSVDGNQPQHF.

This clone was seen a single time. This chain links TRBV6-5 with TRBJ1-4; D ambiguous. CDR3 length: 14 amino acids. Germline values: CDR1 MNHEY, CDR2 SVGAGI. V was pared by 6 bases and J by 5 bases, with 13 bases between. The CDR3 spells CASSVYNLNEKLFF. The CDR3 nucleotides are TGTGCCAGCAGCGTCTACAACCTGAATGAAAAACTGTTTTTT.

The genes are TRBV29-1 and TRBJ2-1; 11 bases are shared with TRBD1. The V segment lost 6 bases and the J segment 8 bases; nucleotides outside the gene matches: 9. In germline, CDR1 is SQVTM, CDR2 ANQGSEA. The length of the CDR3 is 14 residues. Written as DNA, the CDR3 is TGCAGCGTAGCTGGACAGGGGGCCGCGGATGAGCAGTTCTTC. Encoded protein: CSVAGQGAADEQFF.

This clone was picked up one time. The J gene is TRBJ1-2, the V gene TRBV7-6; D possibly corresponds to TRBD1 (5 bases). Germline V gives CDR1 SGHVS, CDR2 FNYEAQ. Trimming removed 5 bases at V and 8 bases at J, with 18 bases between. The CDR3 covers 14 residues. Here the CDR3 DNA reads TGTGCCAGCAGCACTTCCGCAGGGAGGAACGGCTACACCTTC. Residues: CASSTSAGRNGYTF.

The rearrangement joins TRBV28 to TRBJ2-7; maybe TRBD2 (5 bases). The CDR3 spans 13 residues. V gave up 2 bases and J gave up 3 bases, with 8 bases separating them. CDR1 is MDHEN and CDR2 is SYDVKM in the germline V gene. The chain's CDR3 is CASSLLRGYEQYF. In DNA form, the CDR3 reads TGTGCCAGCAGTTTACTCCGGGGCTACGAGCAGTACTTC.